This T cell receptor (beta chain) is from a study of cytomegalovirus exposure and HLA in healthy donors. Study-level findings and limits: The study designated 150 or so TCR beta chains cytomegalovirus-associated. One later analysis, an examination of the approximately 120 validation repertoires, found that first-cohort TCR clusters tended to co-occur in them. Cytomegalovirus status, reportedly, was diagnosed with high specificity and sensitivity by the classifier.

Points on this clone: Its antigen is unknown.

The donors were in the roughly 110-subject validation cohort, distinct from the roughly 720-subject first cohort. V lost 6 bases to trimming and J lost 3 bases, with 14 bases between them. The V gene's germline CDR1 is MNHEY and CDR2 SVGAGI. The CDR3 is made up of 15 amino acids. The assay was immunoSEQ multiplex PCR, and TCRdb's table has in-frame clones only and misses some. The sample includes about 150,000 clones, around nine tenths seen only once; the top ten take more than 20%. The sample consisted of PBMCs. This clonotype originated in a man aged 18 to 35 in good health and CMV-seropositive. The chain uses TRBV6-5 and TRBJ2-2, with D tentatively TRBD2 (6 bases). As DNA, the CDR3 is TGTGCCAGCAGGCGGGGACTGGGGGACACCGGGGAGCTGTTTTTT. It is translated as CASRRGLGDTGELFF.